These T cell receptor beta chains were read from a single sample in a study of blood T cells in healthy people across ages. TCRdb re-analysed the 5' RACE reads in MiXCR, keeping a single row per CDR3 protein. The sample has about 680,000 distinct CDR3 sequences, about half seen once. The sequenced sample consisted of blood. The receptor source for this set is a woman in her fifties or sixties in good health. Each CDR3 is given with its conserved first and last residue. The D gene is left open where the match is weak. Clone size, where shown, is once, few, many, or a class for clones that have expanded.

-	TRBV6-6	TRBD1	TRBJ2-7	CASSGGQGAVEQYF	TGTGCCAGCAGTGGGGGACAGGGGGCGGTTGAGCAGTACTTC
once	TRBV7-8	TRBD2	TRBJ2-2	CASSKTSGVNTGELFF	TGTGCCAGCAGCAAGACTAGCGGGGTAAACACCGGGGAGCTGTTTTTT
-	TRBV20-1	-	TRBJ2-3	CRGTAGTDTQYF	TGCAGGGGTACAGCGGGCACAGATACGCAGTATTTT
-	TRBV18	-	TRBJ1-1	CASSPPDGSPNTEAFF	TGTGCCAGCTCACCACCGGACGGAAGTCCGAACACTGAAGCTTTCTTT
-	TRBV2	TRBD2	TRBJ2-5	CASSAGTSRFETQYF	TGTGCCAGCAGTGCCGGGACTAGCCGCTTTGAGACCCAGTACTTC
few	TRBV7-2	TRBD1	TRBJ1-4	CASSLFGQGLGEKLFF	TGTGCCAGCAGCTTATTTGGACAGGGATTGGGTGAAAAACTGTTTTTT
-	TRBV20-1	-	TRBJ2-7	CSARDRQWQGEQYF	TGCAGTGCTAGAGATAGACAGTGGCAAGGCGAGCAGTACTTC
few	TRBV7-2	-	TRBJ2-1	CASSLAMGQGLWQFF	TGTGCCAGCAGCTTAGCGATGGGGCAGGGCTTGTGGCAGTTCTTC
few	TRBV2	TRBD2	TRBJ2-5	CASLASGRLETQYF	TGTGCCAGCCTAGCTAGCGGGAGGTTAGAGACCCAGTACTTC
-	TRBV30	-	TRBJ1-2	CAGMRGSGGYTF	TGTGCCGGGATGAGGGGATCGGGCGGCTACACCTTC
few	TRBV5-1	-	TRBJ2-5	CASSLAAGQQETQYF	TGCGCCAGCAGCTTGGCCGCGGGACAGCAAGAGACCCAGTACTTC
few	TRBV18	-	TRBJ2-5	CASSPLEKETQYF	TGTGCCAGCTCACCTTTGGAAAAAGAGACCCAGTACTTC
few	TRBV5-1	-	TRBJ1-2	CASSLVGAANYGYTF	TGCGCCAGCAGCTTGGTAGGGGCCGCTAACTATGGCTACACCTTC
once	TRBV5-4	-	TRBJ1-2	CASSLAGIGGYGYTF	TGTGCCAGCAGCTTGGCCGGGATAGGGGGCTATGGCTACACCTTC
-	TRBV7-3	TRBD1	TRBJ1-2	CASSLVGTGDNYGYTF	TGTGCCAGCAGCCTCGTAGGGACAGGGGATAACTATGGCTACACCTTC
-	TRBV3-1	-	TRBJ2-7	CASSRASNRYEQYF	TGTGCCAGCAGCCGGGCCTCTAACCGGTACGAGCAGTACTTC
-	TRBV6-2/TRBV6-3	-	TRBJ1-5	CASSYSNKIRDNYQPQHF	TGTGCCAGCAGTTACTCGAATAAGATCCGGGACAACTATCAGCCCCAGCATTTT
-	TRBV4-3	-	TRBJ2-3	CASSQDRTGGTQYF	TGCGCCAGCAGCCAAGATAGGACCGGAGGTACGCAGTATTTT
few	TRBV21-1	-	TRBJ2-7	CASSIPRWGDSYEQYF	TGTGCCAGCAGCATCCCGCGGTGGGGGGACTCCTACGAGCAGTACTTC
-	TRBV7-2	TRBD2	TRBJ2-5	CASSLGGSGKQETQYF	TGTGCCAGCAGCTTAGGTGGGAGCGGGAAGCAAGAGACCCAGTACTTC
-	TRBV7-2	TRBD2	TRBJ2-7	CASSLAGTSGSQGEQYF	TGTGCCAGCAGCTTAGCCGGGACTAGCGGGAGTCAGGGCGAGCAGTACTTC
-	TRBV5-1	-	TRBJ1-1	CASSLVDGPYTEAFF	TGCGCCAGCAGCCTGGTGGACGGACCCTACACTGAAGCTTTCTTT
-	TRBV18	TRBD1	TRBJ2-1	CASSPGGPPAEQFF	TGTGCCAGCTCCCCAGGGGGACCGCCGGCCGAGCAGTTCTTC
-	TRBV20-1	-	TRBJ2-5	CSASYGSKETQYF	TGCAGTGCTAGTTACGGCAGCAAAGAGACCCAGTACTTC
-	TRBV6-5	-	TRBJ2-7	CASRTVPFALYEQYF	TGTGCCAGCAGGACCGTACCCTTCGCTCTCTACGAGCAGTACTTC
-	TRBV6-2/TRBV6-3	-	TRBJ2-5	CASSYSPRRGVPQETRYF	TGTGCCAGCAGTTACTCTCCACGGCGAGGGGTACCACAAGAGACCCGGTACTTC
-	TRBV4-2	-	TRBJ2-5	CASSQVSGLGETQYF	TGTGCCAGCAGCCAAGTCTCAGGGCTGGGAGAGACCCAGTACTTC
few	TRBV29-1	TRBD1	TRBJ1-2	CSVLGTGWILGGYTF	TGCAGCGTTCTCGGGACAGGGTGGATATTGGGTGGCTACACCTTC
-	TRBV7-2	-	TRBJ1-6	CASSLQRDRNSPLHF	TGTGCCAGCAGCTTACAGCGTGACCGGAATTCACCCCTCCACTTT
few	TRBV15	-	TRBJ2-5	CATSREPWGAETQYF	TGTGCCACCAGCAGAGAACCGTGGGGTGCCGAGACCCAGTACTTC
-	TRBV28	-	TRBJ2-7	CASSLRGLGREQYF	TGTGCCAGCAGTCTAAGGGGGTTGGGTCGCGAGCAGTACTTC
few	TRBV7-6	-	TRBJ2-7	CASSPRGDLRSEQYF	TGTGCCAGCAGCCCACGCGGGGACCTCCGTTCCGAGCAGTACTTC
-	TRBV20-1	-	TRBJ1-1	CSARPGSNTEAFF	TGCAGTGCTCGCCCAGGTTCCAACACTGAAGCTTTCTTT
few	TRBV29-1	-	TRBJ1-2	CSVATGTYGYTF	TGCAGCGTTGCTACAGGAACCTATGGCTACACCTTC
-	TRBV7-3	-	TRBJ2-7	CASSSRAGDEQYF	TGTGCCAGCAGTTCCCGGGCCGGGGACGAGCAGTACTTC
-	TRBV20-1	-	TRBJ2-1	CSARRSGLSYNEQFF	TGCAGTGCTAGGAGGTCCGGGCTCTCCTACAATGAGCAGTTCTTC
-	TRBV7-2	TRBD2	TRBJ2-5	CASSLELAGYEQYF	TGTGCCAGCAGCTTAGAGCTAGCGGGGTATGAGCAGTACTTC
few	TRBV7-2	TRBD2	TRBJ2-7	CASSFVHSGRKGYEQYF	TGTGCCAGCAGCTTTGTACATAGCGGGAGAAAGGGTTACGAGCAGTACTTC
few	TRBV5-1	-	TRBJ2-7	CASSAQGKGYEQYF	TGCGCCAGCAGCGCCCAGGGGAAAGGCTACGAGCAGTACTTC
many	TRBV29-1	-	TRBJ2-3	CSVEGRATQYF	TGCAGCGTTGAGGGACGTGCTACGCAGTATTTT
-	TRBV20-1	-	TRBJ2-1	CSAAGGSYNEQFF	TGCAGTGCCGCAGGGGGGTCCTACAATGAGCAGTTCTTC
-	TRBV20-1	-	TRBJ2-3	CSARDLGSSTDTQYF	TGCAGTGCTAGAGATCTGGGGTCTAGCACAGATACGCAGTATTTT
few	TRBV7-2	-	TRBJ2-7	CASSLGGQLQTYEQYF	TGTGCCAGCAGCTTAGGAGGACAGTTACAAACCTACGAGCAGTACTTC
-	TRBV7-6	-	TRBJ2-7	CASSFAGWSEQYF	TGTGCTAGCAGCTTTGCGGGTTGGAGCGAGCAGTACTTC
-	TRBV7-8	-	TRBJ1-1	CASSLGSAISNTEAFF	TGTGCCAGCAGCTTAGGATCAGCGATATCAAACACTGAAGCTTTCTTT
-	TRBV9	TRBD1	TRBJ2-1	CASSRGQGNNEQFF	TGTGCCAGCAGCAGGGGACAGGGAAACAATGAGCAGTTCTTC
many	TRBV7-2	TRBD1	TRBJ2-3	CASSLGDRDADTQYF	TGTGCCAGCAGCTTAGGGGACAGGGATGCAGATACGCAGTATTTT
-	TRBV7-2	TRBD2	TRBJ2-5	CASSLGLPEETQYF	TGTGCCAGCAGCTTGGGACTACCAGAAGAGACCCAGTACTTC
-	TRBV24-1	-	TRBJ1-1	CATSAARDNTEAFF	TGTGCCACCAGTGCAGCCAGGGACAACACTGAAGCTTTCTTT
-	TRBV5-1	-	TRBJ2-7	CAGSLTNPMDEQYF	TGCGCCGGCAGCTTGACCAATCCTATGGACGAGCAGTACTTC
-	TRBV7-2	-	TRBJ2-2	CASSLGGITRELFF	TGTGCCAGCAGCTTAGGAGGAATCACCCGGGAGCTGTTTTTT
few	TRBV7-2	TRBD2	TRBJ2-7	CASSLAGGGSSYEQYF	TGTGCCAGCAGCTTAGCCGGGGGGGGGAGCTCCTACGAGCAGTACTTC
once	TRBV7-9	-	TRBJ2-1	CASSIVVLGEQFF	TGTGCCAGCAGCATAGTGGTGCTAGGTGAGCAGTTCTTC
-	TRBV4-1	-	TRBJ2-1	CASSQEEQGYNEQFF	TGCGCCAGCAGCCAAGAAGAACAGGGCTACAATGAGCAGTTCTTC
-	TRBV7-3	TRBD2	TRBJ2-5	CASSPSLGRVETQYF	TGTGCCAGCAGCCCTAGTCTCGGGAGGGTCGAGACCCAGTACTTC
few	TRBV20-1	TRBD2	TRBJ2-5	CSASDPSPTSGRASETQYF	TGCAGTGCTAGTGATCCGTCGCCGACTAGCGGGAGGGCAAGTGAGACCCAGTACTTC
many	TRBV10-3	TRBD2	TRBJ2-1	CAIRPASGSYNEQFF	TGTGCCATCAGACCCGCTAGCGGCTCCTACAATGAGCAGTTCTTC
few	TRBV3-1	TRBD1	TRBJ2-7	CASSQGSTGGNEQYF	TGTGCCAGCAGCCAAGGTTCGACAGGGGGTAACGAGCAGTACTTC
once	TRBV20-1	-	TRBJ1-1	CSARDDSSQMNTVAFF	TGCAGTGCTAGAGATGACAGTTCCCAGATGAACACTGTAGCTTTCTTT
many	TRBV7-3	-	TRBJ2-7	CASSPMGARSEQYF	TGTGCCAGCAGCCCAATGGGGGCTCGGAGCGAGCAGTACTTC